This T cell receptor (beta chain) was identified during a study of T cells in Graves' hyperthyroidism and ophthalmopathy. Amplification of TCR beta CDR3 regions was performed using RNA transcripts as template. An initial round of RT-PCR targeting the TCR CDR3 relied on the HTBI primer set. TCRdb independently ran MiXCR on the multiplex PCR reads; one entry per CDR3 protein. This table holds about 560,000 distinct CDR3 sequences, 15% to 20% found once. The CDR3 has 18 amino acids. Germline V gene sequence: CDR1 SGHRS, CDR2 YFSETQ. The V end lost 4 bases, the J end lost 2 bases, and 19 bases lay between the germline ends.

This chain connects TRBV5-1 to TRBJ2-6; a possible D gene is TRBD1 (6 bases). The sample consisted of blood. The source of this sequence is a woman aged 18-30 years with Graves' hyperthyroidism. The CDR3 nucleotides are TGCGCCAGCAGCGATATACAGGGAACTCGCGCTGGGGCCAACGTCCTGACTTTC. Translated, it gives CASSDIQGTRAGANVLTF.